The clone carrying this T cell receptor beta chain appeared a few times. Its antigen is unidentified. This record comes from a study of blood T cells in healthy people across ages. The authors ran a second PCR of roughly 7 to 11 cycles using a sample-barcoded 5' primer and a J-beta primer mix. In TCRdb, the 5' RACE reads were re-called with MiXCR into one record per CDR3 protein. The data contain 700,000 to 900,000 distinct CDR3 sequences, 20% to 30% of them singletons. Broader study findings: Diversity was estimated from one million T cells, and these estimates were considered underestimates.

CDR3 size: 15 residues. CDR1 and CDR2 (germline): SGDLS, YYNGEE. The ends lost 4 bases at V and 6 bases at J; junction bases unmatched: 10. This sample also appeared in a second study, on T cells of mothers and their children. That work adds: RNA that had been extracted went wholly into cDNA synthesis, at about 1.5 ug per 15 ul. Each mother gave over 9.5 million TCR beta CDR3 reads; each child, about 3 million. Slightly, though not significantly, more overlap was seen in related than in unrelated mother-child pairs.

V usage is TRBV9 and J usage is TRBJ1-1; the match to TRBD1 covers 9 bases. The specimen was blood. This TCR derives from a boy between 5 and 17 years old in good health. The CDR3 nucleotides read TGTGCCAGCAGCCTGGGGTGGGACAGGGACTCTGAAGCTTTCTTT. Translated, it gives CASSLGWDRDSEAFF.